Below are 2 T cell receptor beta chains sequenced from a single sample in a study of spatial heterogeneity in lung cancer. TCRdb re-analysed the 5' RACE reads in MiXCR, keeping a single row per CDR3 protein. The sample has more than 6,500 distinct CDR3 sequences, about 4% seen once. The time point is: sample taken at primary tumor resection. Frozen PBMC, nontumor lung or tumor provided whole RNA, which was sequenced unsorted. Sequencing was performed on normal lung tissue next to the tumor, taken at surgery. These receptors came from a female donor with early-stage non-small cell lung cancer.

In its sample, this clonotype is medium-sized. The library was designed around alpha chains, so this beta chain is a stray read whose abundance carries little weight. The chain couples TRBV27 to TRBJ1-1, with 7 bases identical to TRBD1. Germline V gives CDR1 MNHEY, CDR2 SMNVEV (reference sequence). The CDR3 runs 13 residues. V lost 3 bases and J lost 4; bases outside the gene matches: 2. CDR3 sequence (DNA): TGTGCCAGCAGTTTCAGGGGGGGCACTGAAGCTTTCTTT. Amino acid sequence: CASSFRGGTEAFF.

In its sample, this clonotype is medium-sized (0.01 to 0.1%). Since the library was made to target alpha chains, this beta chain is a stray read and its abundance is not meaningful. The chain uses TRBV28 and TRBJ2-7; TRBD2 matches 7 bases. This CDR3 contains 17 residues. Germline values: CDR1 MDHEN, CDR2 SYDVKM. Unmatched junction bases numbered 18, after V lost 4 bases and J lost 6 bases. The chain's CDR3 is CASSSQRGDSSPGEQYF. Written as DNA, the CDR3 is TGTGCCAGCAGTTCACAACGGGGGGACTCATCCCCAGGCGAGCAGTACTTC.